The clone carrying this T cell receptor beta chain was observed a handful of times. These data originate in a study of T-cell memory formation after mild COVID-19. Using its own MiXCR run on the 5' RACE reads, TCRdb lists one record per CDR3 protein. The data contain 350,000 to 450,000 distinct CDR3 sequences, 24% of them singletons. The CDR3 has 16 amino acids. From germline, CDR1 is SEHNR and CDR2 FQNEAQ (reference sequence). Trimming cost V 2 bases and J 0 bases; bases outside gene matches: 4. The chain links TRBV7-9 to TRBJ2-1, with 7 bases aligning to TRBD2. The clonotype originates from an adult woman who had mild COVID-19 (a few samples of this study predate the infection). Cell type and time point are not known. Sequencing used PBMCs or a T cell subset sorted from them (not recorded which). In DNA form, the CDR3 reads TGTGCCAGCAGCTTATCTGGCGGGGGCTCCTACAATGAGCAGTTCTTC. Encoded protein: CASSLSGGGSYNEQFF.